The next 2 T cell receptor beta chains were all read from a single sample in a study of T cells in localized non-small cell lung cancer. Method: immunoSEQ multiplex PCR; TCRdb's copy keeps in-frame clones and lacks some. The data show nearly 35,000 clones, approximately 91% seen once. The sample was peripheral blood, taken before any cancer treatment. The receptors stem from a woman aged 35 to 70 with stage I lung adenocarcinoma.

V gene TRBV9 combines with J gene TRBJ2-1; unclear D gene. CDR1 and CDR2 from the germline V gene are SGDLS and YYNGEE. Trimming pared 7 bases from V and 5 bases from J, leaving 10 bases between. The CDR3 is 12 residues long. CDR3 region: CASGRSNNEQFF. The DNA for the CDR3 is TGTGCCAGCGGTCGTTCCAACAATGAGCAGTTCTTC.

The rearrangement links TRBV10-2 to TRBJ2-1; 7 bases map to TRBD1. The V and J ends lost 6 bases and 5 bases, in that order; junction bases with no gene match: 10. The CDR3 is 15 amino acids. Germline loops: CDR1 WSHSY, CDR2 SAAADI. This CDR3 is CASSEGALGHNEQFF. The DNA for the CDR3 is TGCGCCAGCAGCGAGGGGGCCCTGGGGCACAATGAGCAGTTCTTC.